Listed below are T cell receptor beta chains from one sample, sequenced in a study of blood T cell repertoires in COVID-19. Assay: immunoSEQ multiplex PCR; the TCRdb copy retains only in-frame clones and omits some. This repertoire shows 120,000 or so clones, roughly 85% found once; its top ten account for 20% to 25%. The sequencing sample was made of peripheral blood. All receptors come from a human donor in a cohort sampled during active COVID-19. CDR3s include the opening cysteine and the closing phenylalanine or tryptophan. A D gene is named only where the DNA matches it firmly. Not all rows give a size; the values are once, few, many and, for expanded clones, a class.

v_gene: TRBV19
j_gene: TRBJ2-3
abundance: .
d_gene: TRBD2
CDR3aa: CATQVGGGRTDTQYF
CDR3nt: TGTGCCACCCAAGTCGGGGGGGGGCGCACAGATACGCAGTATTTT

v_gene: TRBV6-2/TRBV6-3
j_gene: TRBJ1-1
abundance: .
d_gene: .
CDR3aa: CASSYSRSSSEAFF
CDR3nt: TGTGCCAGCAGTTACTCAAGGAGCAGTTCTGAAGCTTTCTTT

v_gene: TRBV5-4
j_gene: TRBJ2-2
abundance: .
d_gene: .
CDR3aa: CASSIDRAGELFF
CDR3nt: TGTGCCAGCAGCATCGATAGAGCCGGGGAGCTGTTTTTT

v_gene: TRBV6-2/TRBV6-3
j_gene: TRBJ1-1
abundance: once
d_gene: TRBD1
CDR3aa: CASSSTGRGYTEAFF
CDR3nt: TGTGCCAGCAGTTCCACCGGCAGGGGGTACACTGAAGCTTTCTTT

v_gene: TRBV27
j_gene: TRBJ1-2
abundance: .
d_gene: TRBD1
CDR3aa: CASGMTGGLTMAKTF
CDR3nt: TGTGCCAGCGGAATGACAGGGGGCTTAACTATGGCTAAGACCTTC

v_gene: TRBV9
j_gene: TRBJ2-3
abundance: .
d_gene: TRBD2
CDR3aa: CASSLRVSGDTQYF
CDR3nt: TGTGCCAGCAGCCTCCGGGTTAGCGGGGATACGCAGTATTTT

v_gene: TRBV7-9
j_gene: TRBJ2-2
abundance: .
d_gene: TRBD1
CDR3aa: CASSRRGQGVFTGELFF
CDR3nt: TGTGCCAGCAGCAGAAGGGGACAGGGGGTTTTCACCGGGGAGCTGTTTTTT

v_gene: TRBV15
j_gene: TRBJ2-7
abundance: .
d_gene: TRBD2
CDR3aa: CATSRDPSGTYEQYF
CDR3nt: TGTGCCACCAGCAGAGATCCTAGCGGTACCTACGAGCAGTACTTC

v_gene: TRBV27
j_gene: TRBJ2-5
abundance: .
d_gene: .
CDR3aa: CASSSQGGQETQYF
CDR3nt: TGTGCCAGCAGTTCACAGGGGGGGCAAGAGACCCAGTACTTC

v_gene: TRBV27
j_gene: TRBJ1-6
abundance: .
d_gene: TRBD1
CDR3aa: CASTQGARGNSPLHF
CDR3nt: TGTGCCAGCACTCAGGGGGCGCGGGGTAATTCACCCCTCCACTTT

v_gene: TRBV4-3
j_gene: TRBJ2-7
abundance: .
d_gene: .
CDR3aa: CASSQDRVGLTYEQYF
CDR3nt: TGCGCCAGCAGCCAAGATCGGGTAGGACTAACCTACGAGCAGTACTTC

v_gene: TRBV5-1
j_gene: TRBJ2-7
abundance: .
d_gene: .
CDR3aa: CASSLSGTYEQYF
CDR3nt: TGCGCCAGCAGTCTCTCAGGAACCTACGAGCAGTACTTC

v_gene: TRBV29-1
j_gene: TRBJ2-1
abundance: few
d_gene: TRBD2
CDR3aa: CSIRLAGGYEQFF
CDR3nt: TGCAGCATTAGACTAGCGGGAGGTTATGAGCAGTTCTTC

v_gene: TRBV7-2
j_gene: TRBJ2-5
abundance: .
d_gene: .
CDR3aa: CASSFTGQSQETQYF
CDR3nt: TGTGCCAGCAGCTTCACCGGACAGTCCCAAGAGACCCAGTACTTC

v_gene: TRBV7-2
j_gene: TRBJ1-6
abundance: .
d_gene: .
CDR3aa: CASSLVQGPNSPLHF
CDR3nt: TGTGCCAGCAGCTTAGTTCAGGGGCCAAATTCACCCCTCCACTTT

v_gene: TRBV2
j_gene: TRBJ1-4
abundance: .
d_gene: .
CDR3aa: CASSLGGGEMQKLFF
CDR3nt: TGTGCCAGCAGCCTCGGGGGGGGCGAAATGCAGAAACTGTTTTTT

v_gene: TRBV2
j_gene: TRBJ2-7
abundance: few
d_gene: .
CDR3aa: CASSVLNKQYF
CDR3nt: TGTGCCAGCTCCGTCCTGAACAAGCAGTACTTC

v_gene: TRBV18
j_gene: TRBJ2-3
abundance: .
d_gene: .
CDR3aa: CASSPPTARSTDTQYF
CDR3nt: TGTGCCAGCTCACCACCCACAGCTCGTAGCACAGATACGCAGTATTTT

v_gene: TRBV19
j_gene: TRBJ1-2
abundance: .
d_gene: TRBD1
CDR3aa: CASSLGQAVLYGYTF
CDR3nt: TGTGCCAGTAGTTTGGGACAGGCTGTACTATATGGCTACACCTTC

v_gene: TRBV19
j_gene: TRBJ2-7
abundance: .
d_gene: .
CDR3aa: CASSIVGRGYEQYF
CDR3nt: TGTGCCAGTAGCATCGTGGGCAGGGGTTACGAGCAGTACTTC

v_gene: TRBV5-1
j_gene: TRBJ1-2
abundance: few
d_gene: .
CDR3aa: CASSLQGEDGYTF
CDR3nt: TGCGCCAGCAGCTTACAGGGAGAGGATGGCTACACCTTC

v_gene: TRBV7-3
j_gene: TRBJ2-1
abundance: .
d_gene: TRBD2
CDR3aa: CASSLGTSGMDEQFF
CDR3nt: TGTGCCAGCAGCTTAGGGACTAGCGGGATGGATGAGCAGTTCTTC

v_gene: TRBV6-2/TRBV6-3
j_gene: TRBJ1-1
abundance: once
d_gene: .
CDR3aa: CASSYSGRGPEAFF
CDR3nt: TGTGCCAGCAGTTACTCGGGCAGGGGTCCTGAAGCTTTCTTT

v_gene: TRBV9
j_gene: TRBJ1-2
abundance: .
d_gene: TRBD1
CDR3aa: CASSVATGGQGLHF
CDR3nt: TGTGCCAGCAGCGTAGCTACGGGTGGACAGGGACTACACTTC

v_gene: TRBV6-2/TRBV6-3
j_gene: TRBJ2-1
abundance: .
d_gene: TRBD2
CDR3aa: CASSSERGNSLF
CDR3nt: TGTGCCAGCAGTTCAGAGCGGGGGAACTCCCTCTTC

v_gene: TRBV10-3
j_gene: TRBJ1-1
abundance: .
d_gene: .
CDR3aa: CAISGTVLNTEAFF
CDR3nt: TGTGCCATCAGTGGGACAGTCCTGAACACTGAAGCTTTCTTT

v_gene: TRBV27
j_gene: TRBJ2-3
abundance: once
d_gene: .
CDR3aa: CASSSAGRWDTQYF
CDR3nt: TGTGCCAGCAGTTCCGCGGGTCGATGGGATACGCAGTATTTT

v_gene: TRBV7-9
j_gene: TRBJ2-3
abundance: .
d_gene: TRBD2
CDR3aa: CASSSGLAGARDTQYF
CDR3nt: TGTGCCAGCAGCTCGGGACTAGCGGGGGCCAGAGATACGCAGTATTTT

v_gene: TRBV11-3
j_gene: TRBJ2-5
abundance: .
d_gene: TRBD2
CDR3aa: CASSLGQTSGMETQYF
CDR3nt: TGTGCCAGCAGCTTAGGTCAGACTAGCGGGATGGAGACCCAGTACTTC

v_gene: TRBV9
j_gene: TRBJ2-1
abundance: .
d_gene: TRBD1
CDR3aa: CASSVDRGTYNEQFF
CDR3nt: TGTGCCAGCAGCGTCGACAGGGGAACCTACAATGAGCAGTTCTTC